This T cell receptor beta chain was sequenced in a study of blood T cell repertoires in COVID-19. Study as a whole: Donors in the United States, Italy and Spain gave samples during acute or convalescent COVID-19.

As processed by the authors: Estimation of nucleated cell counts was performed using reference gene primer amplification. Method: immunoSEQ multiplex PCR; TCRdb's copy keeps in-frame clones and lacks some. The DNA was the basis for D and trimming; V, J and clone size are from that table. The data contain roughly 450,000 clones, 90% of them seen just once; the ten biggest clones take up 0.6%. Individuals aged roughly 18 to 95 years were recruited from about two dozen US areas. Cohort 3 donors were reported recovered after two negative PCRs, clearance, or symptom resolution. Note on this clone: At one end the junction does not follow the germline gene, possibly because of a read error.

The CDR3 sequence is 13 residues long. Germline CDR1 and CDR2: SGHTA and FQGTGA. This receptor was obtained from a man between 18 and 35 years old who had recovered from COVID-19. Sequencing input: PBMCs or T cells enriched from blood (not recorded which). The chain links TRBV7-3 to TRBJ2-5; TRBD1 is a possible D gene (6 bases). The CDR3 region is CASSRHRDTGLNF. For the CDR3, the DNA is TGTGCCAGCAGCCGCCACCGGGACACAGGTTTGAACTTC.